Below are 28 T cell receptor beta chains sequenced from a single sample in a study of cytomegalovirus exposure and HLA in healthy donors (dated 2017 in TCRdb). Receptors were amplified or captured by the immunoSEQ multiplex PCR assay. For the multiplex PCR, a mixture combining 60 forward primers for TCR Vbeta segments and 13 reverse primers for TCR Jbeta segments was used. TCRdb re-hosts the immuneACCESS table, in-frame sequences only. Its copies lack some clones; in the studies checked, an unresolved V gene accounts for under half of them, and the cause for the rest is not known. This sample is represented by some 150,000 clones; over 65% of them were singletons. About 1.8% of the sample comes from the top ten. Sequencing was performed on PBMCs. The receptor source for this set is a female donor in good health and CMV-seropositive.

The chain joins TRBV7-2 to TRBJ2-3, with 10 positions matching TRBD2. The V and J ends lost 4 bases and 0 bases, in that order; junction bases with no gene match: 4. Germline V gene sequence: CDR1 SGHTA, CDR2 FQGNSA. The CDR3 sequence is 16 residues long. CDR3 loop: CASSWTSGGSTDTQYF. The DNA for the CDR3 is TGTGCCAGCAGCTGGACTAGCGGAGGAAGCACAGATACGCAGTATTTT.

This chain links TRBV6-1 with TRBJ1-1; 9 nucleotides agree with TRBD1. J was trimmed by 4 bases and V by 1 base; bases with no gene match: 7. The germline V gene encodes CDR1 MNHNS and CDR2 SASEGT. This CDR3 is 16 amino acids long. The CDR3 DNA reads TGTGCCAGCAGTGAAGGGAACTACAGGGGGCCCACTGAAGCTTTCTTT. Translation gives CASSEGNYRGPTEAFF.

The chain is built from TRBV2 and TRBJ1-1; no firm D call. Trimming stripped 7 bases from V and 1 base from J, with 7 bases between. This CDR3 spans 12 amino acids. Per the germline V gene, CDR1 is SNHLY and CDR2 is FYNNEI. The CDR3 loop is CASIAGNTEAFF. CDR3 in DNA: TGTGCCAGCATAGCGGGGAACACTGAAGCTTTCTTT.

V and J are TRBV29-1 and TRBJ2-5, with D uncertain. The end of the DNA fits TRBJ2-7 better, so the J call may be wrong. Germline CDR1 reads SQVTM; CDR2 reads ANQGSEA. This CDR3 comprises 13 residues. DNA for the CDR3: TGCAGCGTTGAAGTTTTCGGTTCCTACGAGCAGTACTTC. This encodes CSVEVFGSYEQYF.

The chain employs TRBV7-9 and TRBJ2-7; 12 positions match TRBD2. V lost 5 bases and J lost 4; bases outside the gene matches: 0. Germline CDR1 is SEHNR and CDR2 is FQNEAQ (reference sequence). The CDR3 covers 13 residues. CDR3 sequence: CASSGTSGYEQYF. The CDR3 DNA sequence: TGTGCCAGCAGCGGGACTAGCGGGTACGAGCAGTACTTC.

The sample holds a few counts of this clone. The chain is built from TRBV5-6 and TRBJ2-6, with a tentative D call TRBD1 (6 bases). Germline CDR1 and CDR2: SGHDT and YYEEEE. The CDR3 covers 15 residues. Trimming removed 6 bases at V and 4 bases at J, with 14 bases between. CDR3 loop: CASINTGLGANVLTF. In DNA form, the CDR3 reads TGTGCCAGCATCAATACAGGGCTAGGGGCCAACGTCCTGACTTTC.

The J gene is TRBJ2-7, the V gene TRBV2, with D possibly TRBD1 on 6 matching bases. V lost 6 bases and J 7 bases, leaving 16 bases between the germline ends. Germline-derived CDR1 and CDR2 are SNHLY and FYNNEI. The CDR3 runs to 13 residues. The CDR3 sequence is CASSGTFLGEQYF. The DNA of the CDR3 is TGTGCCAGCAGCGGGACATTCCTCGGGGAGCAGTACTTC.

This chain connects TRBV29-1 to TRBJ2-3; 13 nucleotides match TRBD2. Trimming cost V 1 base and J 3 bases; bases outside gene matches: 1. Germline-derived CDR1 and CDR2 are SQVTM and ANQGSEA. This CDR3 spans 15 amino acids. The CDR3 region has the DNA TGCAGCGTTGAAGGGACTAGCGGGAGTACAGATACGCAGTATTTT. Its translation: CSVEGTSGSTDTQYF.

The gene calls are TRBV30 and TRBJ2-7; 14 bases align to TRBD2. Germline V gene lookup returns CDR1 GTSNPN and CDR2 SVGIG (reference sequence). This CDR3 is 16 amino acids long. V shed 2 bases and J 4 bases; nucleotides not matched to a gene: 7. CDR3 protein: CAWSPPRTSGRYEQYF. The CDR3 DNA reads TGTGCCTGGAGTCCCCCTCGGACTAGCGGGAGGTACGAGCAGTACTTC.

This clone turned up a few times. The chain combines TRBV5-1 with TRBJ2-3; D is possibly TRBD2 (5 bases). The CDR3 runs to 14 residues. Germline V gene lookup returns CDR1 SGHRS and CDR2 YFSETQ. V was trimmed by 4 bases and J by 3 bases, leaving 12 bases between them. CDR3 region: CASSPAGNTDTQYF. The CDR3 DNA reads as TGCGCCAGCAGCCCAGCCGGGAATACAGATACGCAGTATTTT.

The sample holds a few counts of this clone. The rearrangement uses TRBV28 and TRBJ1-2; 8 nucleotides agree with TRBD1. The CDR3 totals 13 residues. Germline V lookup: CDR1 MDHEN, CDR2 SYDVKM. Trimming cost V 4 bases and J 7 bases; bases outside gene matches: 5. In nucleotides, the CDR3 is TGTGCCAGCAGTTCGACAGGGGATCCTGGCTACACCTTC. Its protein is CASSSTGDPGYTF.

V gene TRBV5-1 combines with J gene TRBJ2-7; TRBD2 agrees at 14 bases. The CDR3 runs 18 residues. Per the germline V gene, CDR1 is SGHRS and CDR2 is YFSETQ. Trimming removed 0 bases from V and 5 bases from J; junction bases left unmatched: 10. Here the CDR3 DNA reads TGCGCCAGCAGCTTGGTGGCTCCCGGGACTAGCGGGAGTGACGAGCAGTACTTC. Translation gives CASSLVAPGTSGSDEQYF.

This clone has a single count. CDR3 DNA: TGTGCCAGCAGCTTGGGTCCCGGGGGTTCCTACGAGCAGTACTTC. Translation gives CASSLGPGGSYEQYF. This chain connects TRBV5-6 to TRBJ2-7; tentatively, D is TRBD2 (6 bases). Trimming took off 0 bases at V and 1 base at J, with 11 bases between the two ends. Germline lookup yields CDR1 SGHDT and CDR2 YYEEEE. There are 15 residues in the CDR3.

In DNA form, the CDR3 reads TGTGCCATCAGTGGGCCCGGGACAGGGGTTTACGAGCAGTACTTC. Translated, it gives CAISGPGTGVYEQYF. V usage is TRBV10-3 and J usage is TRBJ2-7; 10 nucleotides agree with TRBD1. Germline values: CDR1 ENHRY, CDR2 SYGVKD. J lost 4 bases, V lost 4 bases, and 7 bases had no gene match. This CDR3 contains 15 residues.

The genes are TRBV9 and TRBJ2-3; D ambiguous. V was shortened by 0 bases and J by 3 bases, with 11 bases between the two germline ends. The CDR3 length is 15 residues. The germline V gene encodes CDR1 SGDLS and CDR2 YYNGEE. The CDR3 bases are TGTGCCAGCAGCGTAGCCCCAGGTACGACAGATACGCAGTATTTT. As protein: CASSVAPGTTDTQYF. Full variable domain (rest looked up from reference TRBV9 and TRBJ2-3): DSGVTQTPKHLITATGQRVTLRCSPRSGDLSVYWYQQSLDQGLQFLIQYYNGEERAKGNILERFSAQQFPDLHSELNLSSLELGDSALYFCASSVAPGTTDTQYFGPGTRLTVL.

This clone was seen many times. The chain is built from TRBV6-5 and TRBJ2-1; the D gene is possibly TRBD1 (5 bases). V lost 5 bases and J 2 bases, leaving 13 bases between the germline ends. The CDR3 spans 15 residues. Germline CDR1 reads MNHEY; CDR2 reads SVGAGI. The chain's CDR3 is CASSPLRATYNEQFF. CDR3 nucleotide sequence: TGTGCCAGCAGTCCCCTCAGGGCGACCTACAATGAGCAGTTCTTC.

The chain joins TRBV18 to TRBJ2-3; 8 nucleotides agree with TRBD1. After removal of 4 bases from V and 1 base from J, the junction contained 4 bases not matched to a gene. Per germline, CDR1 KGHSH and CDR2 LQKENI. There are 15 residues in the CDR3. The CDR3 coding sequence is TGTGCCAGCTCACTTTCGACAGGGGGCACAGATACGCAGTATTTT. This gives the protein CASSLSTGGTDTQYF.

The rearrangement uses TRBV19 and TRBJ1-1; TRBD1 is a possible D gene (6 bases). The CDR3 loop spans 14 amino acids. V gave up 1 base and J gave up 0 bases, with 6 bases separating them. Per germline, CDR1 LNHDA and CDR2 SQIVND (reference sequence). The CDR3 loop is CASSIGQVNTEAFF. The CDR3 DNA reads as TGTGCCAGTAGTATAGGACAGGTGAACACTGAAGCTTTCTTT.

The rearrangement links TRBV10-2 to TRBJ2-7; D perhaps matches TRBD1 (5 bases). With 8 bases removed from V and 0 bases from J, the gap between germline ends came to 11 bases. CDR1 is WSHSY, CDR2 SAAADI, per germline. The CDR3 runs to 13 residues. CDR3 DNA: TGCGCCAGCCAAGACAGAAGCTCCTACGAGCAGTACTTC. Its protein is CASQDRSSYEQYF.

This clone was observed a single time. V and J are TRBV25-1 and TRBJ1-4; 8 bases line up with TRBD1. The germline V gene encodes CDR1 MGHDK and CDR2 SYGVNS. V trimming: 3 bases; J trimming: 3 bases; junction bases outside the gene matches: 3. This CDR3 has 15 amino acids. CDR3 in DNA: TGTGCCAGCAGTGACGGACAGGGCGCTAATGAAAAACTGTTTTTT. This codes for CASSDGQGANEKLFF.

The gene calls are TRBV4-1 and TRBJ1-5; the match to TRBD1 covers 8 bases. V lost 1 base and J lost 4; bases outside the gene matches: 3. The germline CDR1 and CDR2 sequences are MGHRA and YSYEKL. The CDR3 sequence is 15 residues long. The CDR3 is CASSQGGQANQPQHF. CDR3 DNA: TGCGCCAGCAGCCAAGGGGGACAGGCTAATCAGCCCCAGCATTTT.

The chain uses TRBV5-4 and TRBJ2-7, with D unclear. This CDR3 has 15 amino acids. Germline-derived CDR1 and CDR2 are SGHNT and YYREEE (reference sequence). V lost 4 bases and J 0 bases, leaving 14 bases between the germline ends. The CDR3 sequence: CASSLAGRLSYEQYF. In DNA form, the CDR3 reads TGTGCCAGCAGCCTGGCTGGCAGGCTCTCCTACGAGCAGTACTTC.

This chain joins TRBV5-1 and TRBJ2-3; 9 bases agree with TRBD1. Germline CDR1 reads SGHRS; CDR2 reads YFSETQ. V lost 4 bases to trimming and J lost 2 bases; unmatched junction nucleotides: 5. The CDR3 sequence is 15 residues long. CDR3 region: CASSIGQGNTDTQYF. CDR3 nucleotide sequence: TGCGCCAGCAGCATCGGACAGGGGAACACAGATACGCAGTATTTT.

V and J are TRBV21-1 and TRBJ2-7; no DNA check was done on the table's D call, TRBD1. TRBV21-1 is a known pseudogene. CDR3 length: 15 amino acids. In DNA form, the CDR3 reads TGTGCCAGCAACTCCTCCGACAGGGTGAGGTACGTGCAGTACTTC. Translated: CASNSSDRVRYVQYF.

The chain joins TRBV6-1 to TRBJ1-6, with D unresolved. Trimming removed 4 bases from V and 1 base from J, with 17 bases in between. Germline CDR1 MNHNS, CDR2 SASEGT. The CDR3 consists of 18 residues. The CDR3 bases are TGTGCCAGCAGTGCCAAATACCCGGCCGGGTCCTATAATTCACCCCTCCACTTT. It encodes CASSAKYPAGSYNSPLHF.

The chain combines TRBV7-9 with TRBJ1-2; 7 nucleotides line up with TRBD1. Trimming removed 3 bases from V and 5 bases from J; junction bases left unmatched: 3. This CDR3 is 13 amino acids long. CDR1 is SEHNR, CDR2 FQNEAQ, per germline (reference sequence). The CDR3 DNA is TGTGCCAGCAGCTTTGGGACAGCTTATGGCTACACCTTC. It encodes CASSFGTAYGYTF. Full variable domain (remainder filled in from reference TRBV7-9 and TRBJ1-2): DTGVSQNPRHKITKRGQNVTFRCDPISEHNRLYWYRQTLGQGPEFLTYFQNEAQLEKSRLLSDRFSAERPKGSFSTLEIQRTEQGDSAMYLCASSFGTAYGYTFGSGTRLTVV.

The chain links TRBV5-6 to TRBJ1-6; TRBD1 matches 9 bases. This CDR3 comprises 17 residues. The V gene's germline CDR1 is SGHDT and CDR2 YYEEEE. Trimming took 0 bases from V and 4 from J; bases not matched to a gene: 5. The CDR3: CASSLEGQGLYNSPLHF. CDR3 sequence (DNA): TGTGCCAGCAGCTTGGAGGGACAGGGTCTTTATAATTCACCCCTCCACTTT.

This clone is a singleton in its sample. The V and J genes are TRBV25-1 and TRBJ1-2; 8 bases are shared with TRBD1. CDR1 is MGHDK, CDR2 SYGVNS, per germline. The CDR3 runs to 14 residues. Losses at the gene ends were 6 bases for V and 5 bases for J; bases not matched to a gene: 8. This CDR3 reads CASRKTGVAYGYTF. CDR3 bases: TGTGCCAGCAGGAAGACAGGGGTTGCGTATGGCTACACCTTC.